This TCR beta chain was identified during a study of T cell responses to AZD1222 COVID-19 vaccine. Study results and limitations: Donors were chiefly white British, with a greater number of females, and clonal diversity was perhaps underestimated. Sampled repertoires all dated from after the peak T cell response.

Using immunoSEQ multiplex PCR, the repertoire was profiled, and TCRdb retains in-frame clones only, with some absent. The sample yields roughly 150,000 clones, almost 90% seen once. Note on this clone: The antigen remains unidentified.

V lost 7 bases and J 5 bases, leaving 8 bases between the germline ends. The CDR3 has 11 residues. CDR1 is MDHEN, CDR2 SYDVKM, per germline. The genes are TRBV28 and TRBJ1-2; D not resolved. The sequences come from peripheral blood, collected on day 0 of AZD1222 vaccination. This TCR was recovered from an adult in good health. The CDR3 reads CASKGFYGYTF. CDR3 bases: TGTGCCAGCAAAGGATTTTATGGCTACACCTTC.